A selection of T cell receptor beta chains follows, all from one sample in a study of tissue T cells after allogeneic stem cell transplantation. This table comes from immunoSEQ multiplex PCR, and its TCRdb copy is limited to in-frame clones, with some not included. The sample consists of under 2,500 clones, about 75% of them appearing once. Source: ileal tissue, taken at autopsy. These receptors came from a male patient aged 40 to 70 with steroid-refractory graft-versus-host disease after an allogeneic stem cell transplant. Some T cells may have originated in the graft donor. CDR3s include the opening cysteine and the closing phenylalanine or tryptophan. The D gene is left open where the match is weak. Clone size appears in some rows only: once, few, many, or a class for an expanded clone.

v_call: TRBV5-1
clone_size: NA
j_call: TRBJ1-1
d_call: NA
cdr3_aa: CASSSVRVAEAFF
cdr3_nt: TGCGCCAGCAGCTCGGTACGGGTAGCGGAAGCTTTCTTT

v_call: TRBV27
clone_size: NA
j_call: TRBJ2-2
d_call: NA
cdr3_aa: CASSLYYRTALLNTGELFF
cdr3_nt: TGTGCCAGCAGTTTATATTACCGGACGGCACTTCTAAACACCGGGGAGCTGTTTTTT

v_call: TRBV27
clone_size: NA
j_call: TRBJ1-4
d_call: NA
cdr3_aa: CASSLGAATNEKLFF
cdr3_nt: TGTGCCAGCAGTTTAGGTGCGGCAACTAATGAAAAACTGTTTTTT

v_call: TRBV7-2
clone_size: few
j_call: TRBJ2-3
d_call: NA
cdr3_aa: CASSFNTRPTDTQYF
cdr3_nt: TGTGCCAGCAGCTTTAACACGAGGCCCACAGATACGCAGTATTTT

v_call: TRBV7-2
clone_size: few
j_call: TRBJ2-5
d_call: NA
cdr3_aa: CASSSDRSARTQYF
cdr3_nt: TGTGCCAGCAGCTCCGATCGATCCGCTAGGACCCAGTACTTC

v_call: TRBV4-3
clone_size: few
j_call: TRBJ2-3
d_call: TRBD2
cdr3_aa: CASSQGQTSGGTDTQYF
cdr3_nt: TGCGCCAGCAGCCAAGGGCAGACTAGCGGGGGCACAGATACGCAGTATTTT

v_call: TRBV5-1
clone_size: NA
j_call: TRBJ2-7
d_call: NA
cdr3_aa: CASRDGTEGQYF
cdr3_nt: TGCGCCAGCAGGGACGGGACGGAGGGGCAGTACTTC

v_call: TRBV5-4
clone_size: NA
j_call: TRBJ2-3
d_call: TRBD2
cdr3_aa: CASSSGTSLSTDTQYF
cdr3_nt: TGTGCCAGCAGCTCCGGGACTAGCCTGAGCACAGATACGCAGTATTTT

v_call: TRBV3-1/TRBV3-2
clone_size: NA
j_call: TRBJ1-2
d_call: NA
cdr3_aa: CASSPTGNYGYTF
cdr3_nt: TGTGCCAGCAGTCCGACCGGAAACTATGGCTACACCTTC

v_call: TRBV4-3
clone_size: few
j_call: TRBJ1-2
d_call: TRBD1
cdr3_aa: CASSLGDSTNYGYTF
cdr3_nt: TGCGCCAGCAGCCTAGGGGACAGCACTAACTATGGCTACACCTTC

v_call: TRBV4-3
clone_size: NA
j_call: TRBJ2-6
d_call: NA
cdr3_aa: CASSQATDGANVLTF
cdr3_nt: TGCGCCAGCAGCCAAGCAACGGATGGGGCCAACGTCCTGACTTTC

v_call: TRBV6-4
clone_size: NA
j_call: TRBJ1-2
d_call: TRBD1
cdr3_aa: CASSDTGTDARGYTF
cdr3_nt: TGTGCCAGCAGTGATACCGGGACAGACGCCCGCGGCTACACCTTC

v_call: TRBV16
clone_size: NA
j_call: TRBJ2-7
d_call: NA
cdr3_aa: CASSHSTYEQYF
cdr3_nt: TGTGCCAGCAGCCACTCGACCTACGAGCAGTACTTC

v_call: TRBV3-1/TRBV3-2
clone_size: few
j_call: TRBJ2-1
d_call: TRBD2
cdr3_aa: CASSEARGGVTYNEQFF
cdr3_nt: TGTGCCAGCAGCGAAGCCCGGGGAGGGGTCACCTACAATGAGCAGTTCTTC

v_call: TRBV3-1/TRBV3-2
clone_size: NA
j_call: TRBJ1-5
d_call: TRBD1
cdr3_aa: CASSFRTGNQPQHF
cdr3_nt: TGTGCCAGCAGCTTCAGGACAGGAAATCAGCCCCAGCATTTT

v_call: TRBV12-3/TRBV12-4
clone_size: NA
j_call: TRBJ1-2
d_call: NA
cdr3_aa: CASSLDSETEAF
cdr3_nt: TGTGCCAGCAGTTTAGACTCCGAGACAGAGGCCTTC

v_call: TRBV19
clone_size: few
j_call: TRBJ2-3
d_call: NA
cdr3_aa: CASTVWAGADTQYF
cdr3_nt: TGTGCCAGTACAGTTTGGGCCGGCGCAGATACGCAGTATTTT

v_call: TRBV6-4
clone_size: NA
j_call: TRBJ2-1
d_call: NA
cdr3_aa: CASRREAGAAYNEQFF
cdr3_nt: TGTGCCAGCAGACGAGAGGCGGGGGCGGCCTACAATGAGCAGTTCTTC

v_call: TRBV19
clone_size: NA
j_call: TRBJ2-7
d_call: TRBD1
cdr3_aa: CASSWSGTGGKNEQYF
cdr3_nt: TGTGCCAGTAGTTGGTCCGGGACAGGGGGAAAGAACGAGCAGTACTTC

v_call: TRBV19
clone_size: NA
j_call: TRBJ2-2
d_call: TRBD1
cdr3_aa: CASTDWVGQGALNTGELFF
cdr3_nt: TGTGCCAGTACCGACTGGGTAGGACAGGGGGCACTTAACACCGGGGAGCTGTTTTTT

v_call: TRBV11-2
clone_size: NA
j_call: TRBJ2-2
d_call: TRBD2
cdr3_aa: CASSFRLAGASNTGELFF
cdr3_nt: TGTGCCAGCAGCTTCCGACTAGCGGGGGCCTCGAACACCGGGGAGCTGTTTTTT

v_call: TRBV7-9
clone_size: once
j_call: TRBJ1-3
d_call: NA
cdr3_aa: CASSSTRTSIDTIYF
cdr3_nt: TGTGCCAGCAGCTCTACCAGAACCTCCATAGACACCATATATTTT

v_call: TRBV19
clone_size: NA
j_call: TRBJ1-1
d_call: NA
cdr3_aa: CASRSKGPGVLYTEAFF
cdr3_nt: TGTGCCAGTAGATCAAAGGGACCGGGGGTCCTGTACACTGAAGCTTTCTTT

v_call: TRBV29-1
clone_size: NA
j_call: TRBJ1-1
d_call: TRBD1
cdr3_aa: CSVEWTGGAGTEAFF
cdr3_nt: TGCAGCGTCGAATGGACAGGGGGCGCGGGCACTGAAGCTTTCTTT